The 11 T cell receptor beta chains below were found in one sample sequenced in a study of cytomegalovirus exposure and HLA in healthy donors. 60 Vbeta and 13 Jbeta primers were used in PCR. TCRdb's table, derived via immunoSEQ multiplex PCR, lists solely in-frame clones and lacks some. The sample lists 150,000 or so clones; more than 75% were seen once. Sequencing was carried out using PBMCs. These receptor sequences come from a man over 45 in good health and CMV-seronegative.

The chain joins TRBV18 to TRBJ1-3, with 9 positions matching TRBD1. The length of the CDR3 is 16 residues. V shed 6 bases, J shed 0 bases, and the junction held 6 bases outside the gene matches. Germline lookup yields CDR1 KGHSH and CDR2 LQKENI. The chain's CDR3 is CASSPGQGSSGNTIYF. As DNA, the CDR3 is TGTGCCAGCTCCCCGGGACAGGGAAGCTCTGGAAACACCATATATTTT.

In its sample, this clone was seen once. The genes are TRBV18 and TRBJ1-4, with D perhaps TRBD1 (5 bases). Trimming left V 11 bases short and J 7 bases short, with 14 bases between. Germline V lookup: CDR1 KGHSH, CDR2 LQKENI. This CDR3 is 12 amino acids long. CDR3 region: CACGGSAEKLFF. The CDR3 DNA follows: TGTGCCTGCGGGGGGTCGGCTGAAAAACTGTTTTTT.

The table lists this clone with a count of one. The chain links TRBV19 to TRBJ1-3; 8 nucleotides align to TRBD1. The ends lost 4 bases at V and 2 bases at J; junction bases unmatched: 7. This CDR3 comprises 16 residues. CDR1 and CDR2 (germline): LNHDA, SQIVND (reference sequence). CDR3 loop: CASSKRDRRAGNTIYF. In DNA form, the CDR3 reads TGTGCCAGTAGTAAGAGGGACAGGAGGGCTGGAAACACCATATATTTT.

V is TRBV9 and J is TRBJ2-5; 9 bases line up with TRBD2. The CDR3 contains 15 residues. V shed 4 bases and J 5 bases; nucleotides not matched to a gene: 9. Germline V lookup: CDR1 SGDLS, CDR2 YYNGEE. The CDR3 loop reads CASSSGRTSQETQYF. DNA for the CDR3: TGTGCCAGCAGCAGCGGGAGGACCTCCCAGGAGACCCAGTACTTC.

V gene TRBV6-4 combines with J gene TRBJ1-5; 11 bases agree with TRBD1. CDR1 is MRHNA and CDR2 is SNTAGT in the germline V gene. V shed 4 bases, J shed 0 bases, and the junction held 14 bases outside the gene matches. This CDR3 region has 20 residues. The CDR3 nucleotides are TGTGCCAGCAGTGTTAGCCCGGACAGGGGGCACCCGGATAGCAATCAGCCCCAGCATTTT. Translation: CASSVSPDRGHPDSNQPQHF.

This chain connects TRBV5-1 to TRBJ2-1; no firm D call. The CDR3 runs to 14 residues. Between the trimmed V and J ends, which lost 0 bases and 5 bases, there was a span of 9 bases. From germline, CDR1 is SGHRS and CDR2 YFSETQ. The CDR3 reads CASSLATPHNEQFF. In DNA, the CDR3 is TGCGCCAGCAGCTTGGCGACACCTCACAATGAGCAGTTCTTC.

The chain employs TRBV19 and TRBJ1-6; D perhaps matches TRBD1 (6 bases). This CDR3 region has 15 residues. CDR1 and CDR2 from the germline V gene are LNHDA and SQIVND (reference sequence). Trimming took off 3 bases at V and 9 bases at J, with 15 bases between the two ends. In DNA, the CDR3 is TGTGCCAGTAGTATTTCGGGGGGCGGGGGTTCACCCCTCCACTTT. This translates into CASSISGGGGSPLHF.

The chain couples TRBV10-3 to TRBJ2-7, with D possibly matching TRBD1 (5 bases). V dropped 3 bases and J dropped 2 bases, with 11 bases sitting between them. Per the germline V gene, CDR1 is ENHRY and CDR2 is SYGVKD. This CDR3 spans 14 amino acids. In DNA, the CDR3 is TGTGCCATCAGTGACAGGGTAGACACCTACGAGCAGTACTTC. Translated, it gives CAISDRVDTYEQYF.

This chain links TRBV7-6 with TRBJ2-1; 9 nucleotides match TRBD1. Germline V gene lookup returns CDR1 SGHVS and CDR2 FNYEAQ. V lost 5 bases to trimming and J lost 9 bases; unmatched junction nucleotides: 17. This CDR3 comprises 17 residues. CDR3 sequence: CASSQDRDRVDGGEQFF. The CDR3 region has the DNA TGTGCCAGCAGCCAAGACAGGGACAGGGTTGACGGGGGTGAGCAGTTCTTC.

CDR3 sequence: CASATDRGYSNQPQHF. Written as DNA, the CDR3 is TGTGCTAGTGCGACGGACAGGGGGTATAGCAATCAGCCCCAGCATTTT. V is TRBV12-5 and J is TRBJ1-5; 10 bases align to TRBD1. Germline lookup yields CDR1 LGHNT and CDR2 FRNRAP. Unmatched junction bases numbered 6, after V lost 7 bases and J lost 0 bases. The CDR3 is 16 residues long.

This clone has a handful of counts. J is TRBJ2-3 and V is TRBV2, with D maybe TRBD1 (6 bases). The V and J ends lost 1 base and 2 bases respectively, with 28 bases between them. Germline loops: CDR1 SNHLY, CDR2 FYNNEI. The CDR3 spans 21 residues. DNA of the CDR3: TGTGCCAGCAGTGAAGGCTTATCCGAATTTTCAGGGGAACTTAACACAGATACGCAGTATTTT. Its protein is CASSEGLSEFSGELNTDTQYF.